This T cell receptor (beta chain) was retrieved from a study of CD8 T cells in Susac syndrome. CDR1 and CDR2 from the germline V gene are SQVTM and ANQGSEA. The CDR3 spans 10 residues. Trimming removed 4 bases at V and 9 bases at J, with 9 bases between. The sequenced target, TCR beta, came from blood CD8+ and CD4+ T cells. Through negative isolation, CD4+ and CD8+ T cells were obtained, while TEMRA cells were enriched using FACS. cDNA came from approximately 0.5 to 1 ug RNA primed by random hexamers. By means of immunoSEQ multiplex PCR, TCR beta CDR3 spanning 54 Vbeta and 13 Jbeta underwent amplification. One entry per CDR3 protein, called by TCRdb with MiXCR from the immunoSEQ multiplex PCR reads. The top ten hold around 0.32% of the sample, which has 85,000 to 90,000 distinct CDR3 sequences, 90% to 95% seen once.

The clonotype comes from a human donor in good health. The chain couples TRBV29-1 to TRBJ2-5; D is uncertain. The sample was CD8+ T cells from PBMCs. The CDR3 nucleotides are TGCAGCGTTGCTTTCGAGGCCCAGTACTTC. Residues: CSVAFEAQYF.